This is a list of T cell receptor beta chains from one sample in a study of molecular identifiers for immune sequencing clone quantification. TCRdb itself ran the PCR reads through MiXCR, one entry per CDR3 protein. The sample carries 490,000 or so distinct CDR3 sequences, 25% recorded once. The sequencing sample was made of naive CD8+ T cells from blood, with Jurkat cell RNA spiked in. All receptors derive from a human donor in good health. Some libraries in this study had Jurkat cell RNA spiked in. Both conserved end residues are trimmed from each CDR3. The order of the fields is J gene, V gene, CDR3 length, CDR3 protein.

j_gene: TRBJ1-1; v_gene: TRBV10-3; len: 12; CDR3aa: AISDLQGPNEAF
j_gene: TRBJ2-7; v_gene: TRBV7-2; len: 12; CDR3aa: ASSLGTGLHEQY
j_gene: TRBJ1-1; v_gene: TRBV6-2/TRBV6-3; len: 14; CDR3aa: ASSYSRGGGPVQAF
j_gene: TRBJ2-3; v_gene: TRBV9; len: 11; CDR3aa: ASSKGGADTQY
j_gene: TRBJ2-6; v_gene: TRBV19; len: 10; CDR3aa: ASNQGTNVLT
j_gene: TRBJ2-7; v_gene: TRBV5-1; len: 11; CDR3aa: ASSLAGLHEQY
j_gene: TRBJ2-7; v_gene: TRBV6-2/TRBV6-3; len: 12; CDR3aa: ASSSWTVNYEQY
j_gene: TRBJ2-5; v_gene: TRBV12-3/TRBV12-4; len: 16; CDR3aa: ASSFVGLAGGPAETQY
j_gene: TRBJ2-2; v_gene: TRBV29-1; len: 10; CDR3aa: SVRVGSGELF
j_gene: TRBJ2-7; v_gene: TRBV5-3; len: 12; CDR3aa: AGSLADSAYEQY
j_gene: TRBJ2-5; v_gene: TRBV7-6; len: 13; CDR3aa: ASSRTGDNQETQY
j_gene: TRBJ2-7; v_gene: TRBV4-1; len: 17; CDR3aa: ASSQEYARVVQGTYEQY
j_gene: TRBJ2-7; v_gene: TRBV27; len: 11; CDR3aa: ASSWTGDYEQY
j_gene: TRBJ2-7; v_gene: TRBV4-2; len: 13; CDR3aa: ASSQPWDRGEEQY
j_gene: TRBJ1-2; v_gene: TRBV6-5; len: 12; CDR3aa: ASSPYRDGGGYT
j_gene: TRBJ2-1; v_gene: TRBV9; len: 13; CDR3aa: ASSVESGSINEQF